Given below is one T cell receptor beta chain in context. Authors' methods: Cell counts per sample came from amplifying reference gene primers. Profiling relied on immunoSEQ multiplex PCR, and the TCRdb table lists in-frame clones only, not all of them. D and trimming were read from the DNA, whereas the V and J calls and clone size are those reported in that table. In the table there are approximately 15,000 clones, about 90% of which are singletons. This record comes from a study of blood T cell repertoires in COVID-19. V gave up 1 base and J gave up 8 bases; unmatched junction bases: 8. The CDR3 has 15 residues. CDR1 and CDR2 (germline): SEHNR, FQNEAQ (reference sequence).

The sample was peripheral blood. This sequence joins TRBV7-9 and TRBJ2-1; 7 nucleotides align to TRBD2. This receptor was identified in a man in his sixties with active COVID-19. CDR3 bases: TGTGCCAGCAGCTTAGTGGCCCCCGCGGGGGATGAGCAGTTCTTC. This gives the protein CASSLVAPAGDEQFF.